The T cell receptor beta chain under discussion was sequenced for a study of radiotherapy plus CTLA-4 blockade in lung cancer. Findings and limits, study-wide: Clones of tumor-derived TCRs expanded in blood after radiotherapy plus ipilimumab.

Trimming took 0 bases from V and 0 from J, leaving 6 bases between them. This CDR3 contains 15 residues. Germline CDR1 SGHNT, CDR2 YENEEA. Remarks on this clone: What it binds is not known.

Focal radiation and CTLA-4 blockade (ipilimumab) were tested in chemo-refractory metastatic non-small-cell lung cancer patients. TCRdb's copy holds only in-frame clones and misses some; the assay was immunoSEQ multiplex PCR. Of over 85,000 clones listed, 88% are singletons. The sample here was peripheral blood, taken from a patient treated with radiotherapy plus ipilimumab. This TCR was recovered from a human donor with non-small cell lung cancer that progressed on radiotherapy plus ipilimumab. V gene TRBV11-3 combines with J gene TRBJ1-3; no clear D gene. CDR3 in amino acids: CASSLDGTSGNTIYF. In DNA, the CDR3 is TGTGCCAGCAGCTTAGACGGAACCTCTGGAAACACCATATATTTT.